This T cell receptor beta chain is drawn from a study of T cell changes during pregnancy in multiple sclerosis. The length of the CDR3 is 14 residues. J gave up 10 bases and V 4 bases, and 8 bases lay outside the gene matches. Per the germline V gene, CDR1 is SGHNT and CDR2 is YYREEE (reference sequence). Measured with immunoSEQ multiplex PCR; TCRdb has only the in-frame clones, and not every one. The sample shows tens of thousands of clones, around nine tenths of them seen only once. J is TRBJ2-5 and V is TRBV5-4; 12 bases fit TRBD2. This clonotype originated in a female donor with multiple sclerosis, enrolled in a pregnancy study. Sequences were derived from peripheral blood, sampled in the third trimester of pregnancy. The CDR3 spells CASSRYLAGGNQYF. CDR3 coding DNA: TGTGCCAGCAGCCGGTATCTAGCGGGAGGGAACCAGTACTTC.